The clone carrying this T cell receptor beta chain was counted only a few times. Its matching antigen is unknown. These data come from a study of post-analysis software for immune sequencing data. The overall study: The disease courses spanned relapsing-remitting, secondary progressive and progressive-relapsing forms of multiple sclerosis. Study findings and constraints: TRBV segments more frequent in patients than in controls numbered five and included TRBV5-6, TRBV5-1 and TRBV20-1.

Included in the TCR beta cDNA libraries were unique molecular identifiers. A single record per CDR3 protein comes from TCRdb applying MiXCR to the PCR reads. The sample shows 450,000 or so distinct CDR3 sequences, 45% of them seen only once. CDR1 and CDR2 from the germline V gene are MGHRA and YSYEKL. There are 16 residues in the CDR3. The germline V and J ends were trimmed by 1 base and 4 bases, with 17 bases remaining between them. The receptor comes from a girl aged 5-17 years with multiple sclerosis. The genes are TRBV4-1 and TRBJ2-7; D is possibly TRBD1 (5 bases). The sequenced material came from blood. CDR3 sequence: CASSQGGHERRYEQYF. The DNA for the CDR3 is TGCGCCAGCAGCCAAGGCGGACATGAACGTAGGTACGAGCAGTACTTC.